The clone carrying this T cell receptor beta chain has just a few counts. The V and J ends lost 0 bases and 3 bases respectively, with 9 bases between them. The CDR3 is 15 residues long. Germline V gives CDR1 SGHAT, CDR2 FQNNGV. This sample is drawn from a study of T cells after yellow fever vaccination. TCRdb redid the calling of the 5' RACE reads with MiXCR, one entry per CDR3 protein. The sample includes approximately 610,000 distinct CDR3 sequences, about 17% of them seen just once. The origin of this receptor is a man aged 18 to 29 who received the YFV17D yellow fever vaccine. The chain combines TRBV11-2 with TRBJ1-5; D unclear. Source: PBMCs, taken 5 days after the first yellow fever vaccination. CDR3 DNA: TGTGCCAGCAGCTTAGATTTAGGGTTCAATCAGCCCCAGCATTTT. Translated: CASSLDLGFNQPQHF.